This T cell receptor beta chain emerged from a study of cytomegalovirus exposure and HLA in healthy donors. Study-level results: In the approximately 130 validation repertoires, about 94% of cluster scores exceeded 0, per a later analysis.

V shed 4 bases and J 7 bases; nucleotides not matched to a gene: 7. The CDR3 loop spans 15 amino acids. From germline, CDR1 is ENHRY and CDR2 SYGVKD. Profiled with immunoSEQ multiplex PCR; TCRdb holds only in-frame clones, not every one. The sample includes about 90,000 clones, roughly 84% of them seen just once. Regarding this clone: Its target is not known.

The sequence was collected from a woman aged 18-29 years in good health and CMV-seropositive. The sample comprised PBMCs. The chain uses TRBV10-3 and TRBJ1-6; 7 bases are a match to TRBD1. The chain's CDR3 is CAISGGTDLNSPLHF. CDR3 in DNA: TGTGCCATCAGTGGAGGGACAGATCTAAATTCACCCCTCCACTTT.